This T cell receptor beta chain emerged from a study of T cell changes during pregnancy in multiple sclerosis. J lost 6 bases, V lost 0 bases, and 6 bases had no gene match. Germline values: CDR1 SGHRS, CDR2 YFSETQ. The CDR3 sequence is 15 residues long. This table comes from immunoSEQ multiplex PCR, and its TCRdb copy is limited to in-frame clones, with some not included. The sample has 38,000 or so clones, 91% seen once; the top ten hold 7.8%. The sequencing here drew on CD8+ T cells from peripheral blood mononuclear cells, taken before pregnancy. The sequence was obtained from a female donor with multiple sclerosis, enrolled in a pregnancy study. V is TRBV5-1 and J is TRBJ2-3, with TRBD2 matching over 8 bases. CDR3 in amino acids: CASSLEAGAADTQYF. CDR3 DNA: TGCGCCAGCAGCTTGGAAGCGGGAGCAGCGGATACGCAGTATTTT.